Below, one T cell receptor beta chain is given with its context. The assay was immunoSEQ multiplex PCR, and TCRdb's table has in-frame clones only and misses some. The sample lists 330,000 or so clones; more than 80% were seen once. The CDR3 has 13 amino acids. Between the trimmed V and J ends, which lost 4 bases and 1 base, there was a span of 7 bases. Looked up from germline, CDR1 is MNHEY and CDR2 is SMNVEV (reference sequence). The sample belongs to a study of cytomegalovirus exposure and HLA in healthy donors. The V and J genes are TRBV27 and TRBJ1-1; a weak D match, TRBD1 (5 bases). This clonotype was sampled from a woman aged 18-35 years in good health and CMV-seronegative. Source material: PBMCs. Here the CDR3 reads CASSYRKNTEAFF. In DNA form, the CDR3 reads TGTGCCAGCAGTTACAGGAAGAACACTGAAGCTTTCTTT.